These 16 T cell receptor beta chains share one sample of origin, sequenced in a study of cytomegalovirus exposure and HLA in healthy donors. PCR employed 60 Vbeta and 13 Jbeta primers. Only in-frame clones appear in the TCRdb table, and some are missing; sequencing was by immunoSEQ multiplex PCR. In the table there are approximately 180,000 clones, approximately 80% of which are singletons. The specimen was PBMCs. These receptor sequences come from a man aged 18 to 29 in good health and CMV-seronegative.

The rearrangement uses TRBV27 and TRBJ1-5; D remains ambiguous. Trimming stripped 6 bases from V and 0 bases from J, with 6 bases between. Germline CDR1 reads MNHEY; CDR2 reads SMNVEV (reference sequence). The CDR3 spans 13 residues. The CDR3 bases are TGTGCCAGCAGACTGTATAGCAATCAGCCCCAGCATTTT. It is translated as CASRLYSNQPQHF.

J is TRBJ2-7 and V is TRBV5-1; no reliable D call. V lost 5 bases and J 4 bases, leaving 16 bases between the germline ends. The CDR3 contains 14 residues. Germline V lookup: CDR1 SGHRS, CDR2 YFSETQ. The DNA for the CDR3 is TGCGCCAGCAGTTTGATAGACAAGCAATACGAGCAGTACTTC. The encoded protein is CASSLIDKQYEQYF.

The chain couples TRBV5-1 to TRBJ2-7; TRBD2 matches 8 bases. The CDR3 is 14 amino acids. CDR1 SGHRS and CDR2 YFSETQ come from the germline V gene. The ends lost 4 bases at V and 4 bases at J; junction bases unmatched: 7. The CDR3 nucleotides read TGCGCCAGCAGCCCCGGGAGCGGGAGTTACGAGCAGTACTTC. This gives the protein CASSPGSGSYEQYF.

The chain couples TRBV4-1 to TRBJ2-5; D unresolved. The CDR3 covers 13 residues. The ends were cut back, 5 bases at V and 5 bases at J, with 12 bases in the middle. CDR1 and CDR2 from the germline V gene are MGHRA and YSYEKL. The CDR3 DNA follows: TGCGCCAGCAGCTTCTCGTTTGTGGAGACCCAGTACTTC. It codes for CASSFSFVETQYF.

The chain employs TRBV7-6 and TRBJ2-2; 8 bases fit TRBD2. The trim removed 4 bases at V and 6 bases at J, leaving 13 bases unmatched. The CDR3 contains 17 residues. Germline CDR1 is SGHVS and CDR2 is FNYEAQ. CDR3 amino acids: CASSSSPGTRVAGELFF. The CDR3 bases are TGTGCCAGCAGCTCCTCCCCCGGGACTAGAGTCGCCGGGGAGCTGTTTTTT.

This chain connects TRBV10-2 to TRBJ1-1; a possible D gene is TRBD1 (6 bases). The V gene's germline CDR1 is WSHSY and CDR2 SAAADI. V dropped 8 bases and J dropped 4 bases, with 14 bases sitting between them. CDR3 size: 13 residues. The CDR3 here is CASVGGLATEAFF. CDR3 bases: TGCGCCAGCGTCGGGGGGCTTGCCACTGAAGCTTTCTTT.

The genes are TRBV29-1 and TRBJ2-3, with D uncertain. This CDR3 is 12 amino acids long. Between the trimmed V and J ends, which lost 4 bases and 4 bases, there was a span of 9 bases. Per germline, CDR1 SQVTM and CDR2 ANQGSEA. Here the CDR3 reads CSVVAVADTQYF. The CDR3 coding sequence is TGCAGCGTTGTGGCCGTGGCAGATACGCAGTATTTT.

The CDR3 bases are TGTGCCAGCAGTCTCCGGGACAGGGGACCCTACGAGCAGTACTTC. It is translated as CASSLRDRGPYEQYF. The chain combines TRBV2 with TRBJ2-7; TRBD1 agrees at 10 bases. The CDR3 loop spans 15 amino acids. The germline gives CDR1 SNHLY, CDR2 FYNNEI. V dropped 5 bases and J dropped 2; count of bases not matched to a gene: 6.

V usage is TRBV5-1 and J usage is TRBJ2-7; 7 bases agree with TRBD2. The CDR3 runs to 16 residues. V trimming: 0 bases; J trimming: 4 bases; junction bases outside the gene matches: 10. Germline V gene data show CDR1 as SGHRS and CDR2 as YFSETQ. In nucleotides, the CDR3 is TGCGCCAGCAGCTTGGGGCTCGGGCGGGGGTTGTACGAGCAGTACTTC. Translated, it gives CASSLGLGRGLYEQYF. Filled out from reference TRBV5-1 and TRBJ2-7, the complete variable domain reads KAGVTQTPRYLIKTRGQQVTLSCSPISGHRSVSWYQQTPGQGLQFLFEYFSETQRNKGNFPGRFSGRQFSNSRSEMNVSTLELGDSALYLCASSLGLGRGLYEQYFGPGTRLTVT.

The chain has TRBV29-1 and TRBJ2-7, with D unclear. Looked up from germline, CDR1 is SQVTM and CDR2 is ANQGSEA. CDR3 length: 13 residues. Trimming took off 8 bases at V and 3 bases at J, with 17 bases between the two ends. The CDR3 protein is CSPPRACLYEQYF. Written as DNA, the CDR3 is TGCAGCCCACCCCGAGCATGCCTCTACGAGCAGTACTTC.

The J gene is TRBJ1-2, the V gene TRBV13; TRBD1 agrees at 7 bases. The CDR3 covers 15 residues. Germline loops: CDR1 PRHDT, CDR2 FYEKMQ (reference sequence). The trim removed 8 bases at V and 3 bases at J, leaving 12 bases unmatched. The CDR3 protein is CASSRQGLADYGYTF. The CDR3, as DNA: TGTGCCAGCTCCCGACAGGGCTTGGCCGACTATGGCTACACCTTC. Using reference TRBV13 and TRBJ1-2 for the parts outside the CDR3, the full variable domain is AAGVIQSPRHLIKEKRETATLKCYPIPRHDTVYWYQQGPGQDPQFLISFYEKMQSDKGSIPDRFSAQQFSDYHSELNMSSLELGDSALYFCASSRQGLADYGYTFGSGTRLTVV.

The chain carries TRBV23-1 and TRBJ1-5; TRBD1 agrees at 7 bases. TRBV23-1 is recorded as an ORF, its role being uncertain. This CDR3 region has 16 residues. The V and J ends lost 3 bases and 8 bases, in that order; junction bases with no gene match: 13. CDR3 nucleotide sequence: TGCGCCAGCAGTCATCGGGAAAGACAGGGTCGGGAGCCCCAGCATTTT. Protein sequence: CASSHRERQGREPQHF.

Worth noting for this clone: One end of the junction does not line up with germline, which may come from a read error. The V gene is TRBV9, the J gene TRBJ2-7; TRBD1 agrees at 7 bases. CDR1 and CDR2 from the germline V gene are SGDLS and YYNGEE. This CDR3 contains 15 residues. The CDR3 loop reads CASSEGEGAIDGYSF. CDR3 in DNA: TGTGCCAGCAGCGAGGGAGAGGGGGCGATAGACGGTTACAGCTTC.

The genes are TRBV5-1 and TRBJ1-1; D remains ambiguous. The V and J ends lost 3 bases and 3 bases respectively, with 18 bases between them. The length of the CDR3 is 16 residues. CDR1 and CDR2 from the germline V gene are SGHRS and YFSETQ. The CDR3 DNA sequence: TGCGCCAGCAGCTACGCTTATCTCCGACAAGACACTGAAGCTTTCTTT. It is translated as CASSYAYLRQDTEAFF.

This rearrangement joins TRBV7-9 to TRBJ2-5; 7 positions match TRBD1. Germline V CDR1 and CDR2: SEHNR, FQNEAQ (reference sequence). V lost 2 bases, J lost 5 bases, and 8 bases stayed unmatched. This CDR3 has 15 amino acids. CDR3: CASSLLGGLGETQYF. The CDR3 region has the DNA TGTGCCAGCAGCTTACTAGGGGGCCTAGGCGAGACCCAGTACTTC.

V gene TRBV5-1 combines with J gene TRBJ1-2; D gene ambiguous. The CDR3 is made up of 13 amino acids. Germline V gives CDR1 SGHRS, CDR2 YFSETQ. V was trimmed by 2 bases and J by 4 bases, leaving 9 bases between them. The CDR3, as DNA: TGCGCCAGCAGCTTCGGGAGCTTCTATGGCTACACCTTC. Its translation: CASSFGSFYGYTF.